The source of this T cell receptor beta chain is a study of T cell responses to AZD1222 COVID-19 vaccine. CDR3 size: 15 residues. Trimming shortened V by 0 bases and J by 4 bases, and 9 bases separated the two germline ends. CDR1 is SGHTA and CDR2 is FQGNSA in the germline V gene. Study conclusions and caveats: Targets within unmutated variant regions were reportedly found for nearly half of spike-specific TCRs. Clonal diversity was possibly underestimated, and the donors were mostly white British, with more females.

With respect to this clone: Its antigen is unknown.

Here immunoSEQ multiplex PCR was the method, and the copy in TCRdb shows in-frame clones only, minus some. Seen here are 100,000 to 120,000 clones, 70% to 90% observed once, and the top ten hold around 3%. The receptor's source is an adult in good health. This rearrangement joins TRBV7-2 to TRBJ2-2, with D perhaps TRBD1 (5 bases). The sample was peripheral blood, taken on day 0 of AZD1222 vaccination. The CDR3 DNA reads TGTGCCAGCAGCTTAGCGCTGGGGCCCACCGGGGAGCTGTTTTTT. Translated, it gives CASSLALGPTGELFF.